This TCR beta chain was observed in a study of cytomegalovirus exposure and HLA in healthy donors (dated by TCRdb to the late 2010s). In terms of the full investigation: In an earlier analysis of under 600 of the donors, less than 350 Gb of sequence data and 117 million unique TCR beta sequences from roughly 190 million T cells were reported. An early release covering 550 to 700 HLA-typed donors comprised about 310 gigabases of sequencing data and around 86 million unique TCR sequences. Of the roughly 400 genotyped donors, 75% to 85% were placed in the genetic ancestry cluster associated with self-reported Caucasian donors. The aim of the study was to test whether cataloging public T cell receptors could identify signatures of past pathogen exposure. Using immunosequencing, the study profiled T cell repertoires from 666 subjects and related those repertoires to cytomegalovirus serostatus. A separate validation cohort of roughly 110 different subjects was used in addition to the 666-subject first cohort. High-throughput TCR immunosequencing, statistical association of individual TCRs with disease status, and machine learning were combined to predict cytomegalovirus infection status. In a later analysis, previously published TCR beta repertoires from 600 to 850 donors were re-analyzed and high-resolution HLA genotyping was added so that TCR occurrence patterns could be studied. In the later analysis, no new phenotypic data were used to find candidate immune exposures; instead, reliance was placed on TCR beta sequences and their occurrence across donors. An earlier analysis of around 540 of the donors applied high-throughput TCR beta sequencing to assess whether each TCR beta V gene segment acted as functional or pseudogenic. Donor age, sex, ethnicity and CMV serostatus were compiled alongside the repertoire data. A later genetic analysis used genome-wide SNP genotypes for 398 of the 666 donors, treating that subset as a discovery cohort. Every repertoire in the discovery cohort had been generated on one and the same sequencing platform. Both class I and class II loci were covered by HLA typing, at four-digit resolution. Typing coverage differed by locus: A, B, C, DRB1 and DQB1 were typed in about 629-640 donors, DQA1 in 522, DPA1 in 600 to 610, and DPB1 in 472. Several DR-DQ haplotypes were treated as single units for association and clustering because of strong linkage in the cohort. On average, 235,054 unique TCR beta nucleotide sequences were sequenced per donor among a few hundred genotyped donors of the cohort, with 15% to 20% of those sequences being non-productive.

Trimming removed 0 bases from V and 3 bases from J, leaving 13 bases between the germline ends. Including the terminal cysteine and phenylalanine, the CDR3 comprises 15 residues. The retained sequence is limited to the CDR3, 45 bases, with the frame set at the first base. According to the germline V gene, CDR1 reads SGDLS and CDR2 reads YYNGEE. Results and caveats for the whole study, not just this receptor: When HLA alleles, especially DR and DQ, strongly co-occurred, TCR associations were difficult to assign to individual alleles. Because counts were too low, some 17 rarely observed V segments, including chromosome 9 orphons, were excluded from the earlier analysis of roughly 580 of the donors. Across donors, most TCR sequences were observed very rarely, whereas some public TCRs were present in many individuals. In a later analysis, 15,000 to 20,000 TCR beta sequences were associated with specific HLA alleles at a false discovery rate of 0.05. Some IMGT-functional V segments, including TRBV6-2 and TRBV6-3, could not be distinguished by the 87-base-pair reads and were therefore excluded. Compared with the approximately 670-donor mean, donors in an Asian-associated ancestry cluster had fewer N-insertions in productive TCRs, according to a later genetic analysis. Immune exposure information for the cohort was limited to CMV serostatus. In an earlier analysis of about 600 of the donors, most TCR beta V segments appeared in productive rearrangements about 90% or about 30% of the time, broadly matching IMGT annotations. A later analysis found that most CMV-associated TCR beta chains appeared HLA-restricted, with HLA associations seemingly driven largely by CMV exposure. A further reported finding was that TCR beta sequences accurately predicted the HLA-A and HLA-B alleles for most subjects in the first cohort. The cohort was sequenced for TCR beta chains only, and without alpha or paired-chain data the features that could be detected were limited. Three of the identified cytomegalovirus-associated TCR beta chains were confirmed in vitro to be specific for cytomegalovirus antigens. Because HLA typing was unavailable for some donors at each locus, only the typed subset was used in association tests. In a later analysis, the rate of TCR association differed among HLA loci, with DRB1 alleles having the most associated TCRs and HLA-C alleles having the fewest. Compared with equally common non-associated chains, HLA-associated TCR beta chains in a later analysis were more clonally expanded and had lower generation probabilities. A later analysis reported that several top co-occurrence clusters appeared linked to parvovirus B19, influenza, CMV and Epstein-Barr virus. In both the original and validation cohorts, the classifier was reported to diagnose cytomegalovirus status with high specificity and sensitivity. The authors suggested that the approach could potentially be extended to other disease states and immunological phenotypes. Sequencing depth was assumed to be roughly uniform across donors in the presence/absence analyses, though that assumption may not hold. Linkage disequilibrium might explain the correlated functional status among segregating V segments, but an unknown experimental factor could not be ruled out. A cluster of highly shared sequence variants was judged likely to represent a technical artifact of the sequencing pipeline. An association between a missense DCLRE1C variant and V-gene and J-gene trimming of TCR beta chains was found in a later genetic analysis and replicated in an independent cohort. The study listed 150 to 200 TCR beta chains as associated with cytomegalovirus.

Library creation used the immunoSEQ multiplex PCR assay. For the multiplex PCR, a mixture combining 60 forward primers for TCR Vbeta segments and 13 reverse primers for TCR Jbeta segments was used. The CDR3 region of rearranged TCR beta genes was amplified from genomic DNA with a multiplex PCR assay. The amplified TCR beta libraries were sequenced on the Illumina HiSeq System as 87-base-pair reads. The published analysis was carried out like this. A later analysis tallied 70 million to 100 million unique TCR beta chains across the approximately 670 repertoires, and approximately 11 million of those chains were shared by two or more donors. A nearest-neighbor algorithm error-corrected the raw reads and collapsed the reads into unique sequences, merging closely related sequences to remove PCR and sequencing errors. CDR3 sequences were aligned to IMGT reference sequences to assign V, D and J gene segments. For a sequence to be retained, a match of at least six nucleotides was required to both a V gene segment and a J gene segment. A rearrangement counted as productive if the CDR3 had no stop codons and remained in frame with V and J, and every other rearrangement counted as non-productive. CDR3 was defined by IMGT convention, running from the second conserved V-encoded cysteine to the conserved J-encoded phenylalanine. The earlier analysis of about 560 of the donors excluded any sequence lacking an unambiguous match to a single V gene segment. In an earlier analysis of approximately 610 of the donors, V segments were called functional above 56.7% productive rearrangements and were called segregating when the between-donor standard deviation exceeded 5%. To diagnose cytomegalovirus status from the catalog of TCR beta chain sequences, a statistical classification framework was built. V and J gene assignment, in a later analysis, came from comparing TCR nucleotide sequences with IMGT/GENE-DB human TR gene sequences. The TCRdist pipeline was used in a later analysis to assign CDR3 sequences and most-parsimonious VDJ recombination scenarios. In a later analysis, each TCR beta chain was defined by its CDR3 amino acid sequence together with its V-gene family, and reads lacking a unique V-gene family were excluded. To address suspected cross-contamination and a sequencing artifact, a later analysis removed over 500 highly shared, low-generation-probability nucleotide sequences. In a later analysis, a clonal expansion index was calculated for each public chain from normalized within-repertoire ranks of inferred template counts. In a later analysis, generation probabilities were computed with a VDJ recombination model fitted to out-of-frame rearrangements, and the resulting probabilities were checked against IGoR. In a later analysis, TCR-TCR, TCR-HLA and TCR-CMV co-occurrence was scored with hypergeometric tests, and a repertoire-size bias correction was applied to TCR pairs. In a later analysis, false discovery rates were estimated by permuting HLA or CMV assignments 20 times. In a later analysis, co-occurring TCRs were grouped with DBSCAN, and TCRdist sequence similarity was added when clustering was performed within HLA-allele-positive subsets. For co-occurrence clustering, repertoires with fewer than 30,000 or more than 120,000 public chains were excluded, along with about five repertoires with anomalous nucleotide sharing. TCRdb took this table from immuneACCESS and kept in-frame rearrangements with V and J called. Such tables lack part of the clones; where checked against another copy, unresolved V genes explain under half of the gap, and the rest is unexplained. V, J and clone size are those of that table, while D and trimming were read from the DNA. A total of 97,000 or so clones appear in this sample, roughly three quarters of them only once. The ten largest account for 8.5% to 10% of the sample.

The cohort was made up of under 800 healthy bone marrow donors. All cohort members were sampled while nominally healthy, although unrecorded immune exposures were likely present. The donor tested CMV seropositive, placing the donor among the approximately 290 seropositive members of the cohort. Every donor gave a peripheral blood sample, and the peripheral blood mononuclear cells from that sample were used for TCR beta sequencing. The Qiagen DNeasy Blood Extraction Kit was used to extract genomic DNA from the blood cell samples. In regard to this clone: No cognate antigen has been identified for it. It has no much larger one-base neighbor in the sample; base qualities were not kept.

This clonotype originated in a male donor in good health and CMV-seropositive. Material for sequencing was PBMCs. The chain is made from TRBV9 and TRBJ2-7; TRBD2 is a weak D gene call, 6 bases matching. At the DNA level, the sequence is TGTGCCAGCAGCGTAGGAACGGGAGTGGGCTACGAGCAGTACTTC. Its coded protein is CASSVGTGVGYEQYF.